This entry concerns a single T cell receptor beta chain. The source of the sample is a study of blood T cell repertoires in COVID-19. Study details: The United States, Italy and Spain supplied acute and convalescent COVID-19 samples. T cells, B-cell-depleted T cells, or PBMCs supplied cDNA or gDNA.

Germline values: CDR1 SGHTA, CDR2 FQGNSA. The CDR3 loop spans 15 amino acids. Trimming shortened V by 1 base and J by 6 bases, and 15 bases separated the two germline ends. Per the original data handling: The authors estimated nucleated cell counts from reference gene primer amplification. This table comes from immunoSEQ multiplex PCR, and its TCRdb copy is limited to in-frame clones, with some not included. V and J calls and clone size come straight from that table; D and trimming were deduced from the DNA. This sample has under 250,000 clones, with more than 75% found just once. This receptor was taken from a human donor in a cohort sampled during active COVID-19. The chain recombines TRBV7-2 with TRBJ2-5; D gene unclear. Sequencing input: peripheral blood. The CDR3 coding sequence is TGTGCCAGCAGCTTAGGAGATACTTACCTGAAGACCCAGTACTTC. It codes for CASSLGDTYLKTQYF.